This T cell receptor beta chain is from a study of T cells in Graves' hyperthyroidism and ophthalmopathy. This clonotype appeared many times. Using RNA transcripts as the source, TCR beta CDR3 regions were amplified. First-round RT-PCR of the TCR CDR3 relied on the HTBI primer set. In TCRdb, the multiplex PCR reads were re-called with MiXCR into one record per CDR3 protein. The repertoire holds hundreds of thousands of distinct CDR3 sequences, with around 24% as singletons. Sequencing was performed on blood. The TCR sequence derives from a woman aged 25 to 39 with Graves' ophthalmopathy.

CDR3 amino acids: CASRHTGEETQYF. In nucleotides, the CDR3 is TGTGCCAGCAGGCATACAGGGGAAGAGACCCAGTACTTC. The chain is built from TRBV6-5 and TRBJ2-5, with TRBD1 identical over 7 bases. The trim removed 6 bases at V and 3 bases at J, leaving 4 bases unmatched. The CDR3 spans 13 residues. Germline assignment: CDR1 MNHEY and CDR2 SVGAGI.